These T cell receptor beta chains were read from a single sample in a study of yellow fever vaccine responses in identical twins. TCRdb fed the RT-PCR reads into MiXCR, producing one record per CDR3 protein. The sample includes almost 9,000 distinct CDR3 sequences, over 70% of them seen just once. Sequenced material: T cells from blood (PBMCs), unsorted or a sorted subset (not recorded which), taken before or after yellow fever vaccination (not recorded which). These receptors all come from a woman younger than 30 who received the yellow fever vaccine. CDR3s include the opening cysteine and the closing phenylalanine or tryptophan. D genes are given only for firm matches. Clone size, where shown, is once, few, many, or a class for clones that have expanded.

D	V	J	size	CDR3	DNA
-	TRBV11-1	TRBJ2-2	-	CASSLMKPSNTGELFF	TGTGCCAGCAGCTTAATGAAGCCCTCGAACACCGGGGAGCTGTTTTTT
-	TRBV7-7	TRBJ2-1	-	CASSHLGDPHNEQFF	TGTGCCAGCAGCCATCTAGGGGACCCCCACAATGAGCAGTTCTTC
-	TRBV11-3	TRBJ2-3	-	CASSKPADTQYF	TGTGCCAGCAGCAAACCTGCAGATACGCAGTATTTT
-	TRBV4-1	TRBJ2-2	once	CASSQGLGRGGNTGELFF	TGCGCCAGCAGCCAAGGCCTCGGACGGGGAGGGAACACCGGGGAGCTGTTTTTT
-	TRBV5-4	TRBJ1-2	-	CASSLSPNLGGGYTF	TGTGCCAGCAGCTTGAGTCCGAACCTTGGAGGAGGCTACACCTTC
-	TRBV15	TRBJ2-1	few	CATSREAPGTVLHEQFF	TGTGCCACCAGCAGAGAGGCCCCAGGCACTGTTCTCCATGAGCAGTTCTTC
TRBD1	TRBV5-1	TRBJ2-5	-	CASSGDRAGETQYF	TGCGCCAGCAGCGGGGACAGGGCTGGGGAGACCCAGTACTTC
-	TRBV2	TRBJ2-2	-	CASSEAAGGSGELFF	TGTGCCAGCAGTGAAGCCGCAGGGGGGTCCGGGGAGCTGTTTTTT
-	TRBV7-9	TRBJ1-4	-	CASSSLSSNEKLFF	TGTGCCAGCAGCTCTCTAAGCTCTAATGAAAAACTGTTTTTT
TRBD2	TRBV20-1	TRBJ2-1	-	CSARVSGGAEQFF	TGCAGTGCTAGAGTTAGCGGGGGGGCTGAGCAGTTCTTC
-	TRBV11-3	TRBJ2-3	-	CASRGSTDTQYF	TGTGCCAGCAGGGGAAGCACAGATACGCAGTATTTT
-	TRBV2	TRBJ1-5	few	CASSEGGNQPQHF	TGTGCCAGCAGTGAAGGCGGTAATCAGCCCCAGCATTTT
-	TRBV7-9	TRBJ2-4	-	CASSFLENIQYF	TGTGCCAGCAGCTTTCTAGAAAACATTCAGTACTTC
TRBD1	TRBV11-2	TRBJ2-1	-	CASSRDRGNEQFF	TGTGCCAGCAGCCGCGACAGGGGCAATGAGCAGTTCTTC
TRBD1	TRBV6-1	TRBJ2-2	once	CASSGTGTGSGELFF	TGTGCCAGCAGTGGGACCGGGACAGGGTCCGGGGAGCTGTTTTTT
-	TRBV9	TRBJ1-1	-	CASSVGRDPGLGEAFF	TGTGCCAGCAGCGTAGGTAGGGACCCCGGGCTTGGTGAAGCTTTCTTT
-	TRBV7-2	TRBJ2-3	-	CASSLSGATDTQYF	TGTGCCAGCAGCTTATCAGGGGCCACAGATACGCAGTATTTT
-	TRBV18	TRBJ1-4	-	CASSPVGEKLFF	TGTGCCAGCTCACCCGTTGGTGAAAAACTGTTTTTT
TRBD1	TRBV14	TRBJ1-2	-	CASSQDRAYGYTF	TGTGCCAGCAGCCAGGACAGGGCGTATGGCTACACCTTC
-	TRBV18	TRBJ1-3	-	CASLTGFGSGNTIYF	TGTGCCAGCCTAACGGGGTTTGGCTCTGGAAACACCATATATTTT
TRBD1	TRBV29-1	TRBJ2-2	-	CSGGTGAGGELFF	TGCAGCGGCGGGACAGGGGCAGGCGGGGAGCTGTTTTTT
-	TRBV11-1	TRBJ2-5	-	CASSQTPQETQYF	TGTGCCAGCAGCCAGACCCCCCAAGAGACCCAGTACTTC
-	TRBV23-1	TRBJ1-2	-	CASSRKEDGYTF	TGCGCCAGCAGTCGGAAGGAGGATGGCTACACCTTC
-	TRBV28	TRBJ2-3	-	CASSLSADTDTQYF	TGTGCCAGCAGTTTATCAGCGGACACAGATACGCAGTATTTT
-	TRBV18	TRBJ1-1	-	CASSPPKGANTEAFF	TGTGCCAGCTCACCACCGAAGGGTGCGAACACTGAAGCTTTCTTT
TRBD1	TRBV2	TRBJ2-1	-	CASSGDRVWNYNEQFF	TGTGCCAGCAGTGGAGACAGGGTATGGAACTACAATGAGCAGTTCTTC
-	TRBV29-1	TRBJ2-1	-	CSVEEWSAGDTYNEQFF	TGCAGCGTTGAAGAGTGGTCGGCGGGCGACACCTACAATGAGCAGTTCTTC
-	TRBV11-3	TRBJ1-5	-	CASSLDGRGSQPQHF	TGTGCCAGCAGCTTAGATGGGAGGGGCAGTCAGCCCCAGCATTTT
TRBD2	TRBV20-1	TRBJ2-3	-	CSVERTSGRTDTQYF	TGCAGTGTCGAGAGGACTAGCGGGAGGACAGATACGCAGTATTTT
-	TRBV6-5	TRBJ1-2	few	CASSYDGANLNYGYTF	TGTGCCAGCAGTTACGACGGAGCCAACCTTAACTATGGCTACACCTTC
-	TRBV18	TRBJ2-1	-	CASSPGAYEQFF	TGTGCCAGCTCACCTGGGGCCTATGAGCAGTTCTTC
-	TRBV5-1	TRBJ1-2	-	CASSLAVDNYGYTF	TGCGCCAGCAGCTTGGCTGTGGACAACTATGGCTACACCTTC
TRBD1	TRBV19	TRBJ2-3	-	CATDRGGQYF	TGTGCCACCGACAGGGGCGGGCAGTATTTT
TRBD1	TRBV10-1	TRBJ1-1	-	CASSESTGEGTEAFF	TGCGCCAGCAGTGAGTCGACAGGGGAGGGCACTGAAGCTTTCTTT
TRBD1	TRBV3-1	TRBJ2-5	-	CASSHDRTGHFQETQYF	TGTGCCAGCAGCCACGACAGGACAGGGCATTTTCAAGAGACCCAGTACTTC
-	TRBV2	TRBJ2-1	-	CASSEWSSREQFF	TGTGCCAGCAGTGAATGGTCCAGTCGGGAGCAGTTCTTC
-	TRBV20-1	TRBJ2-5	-	CSARGPQAKTQYF	TGCAGTGCTAGAGGGCCGCAAGCAAAGACCCAGTACTTC
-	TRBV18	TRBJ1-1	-	CASSPQTGNTEAFF	TGTGCCAGCTCACCCCAGACAGGTAACACTGAAGCTTTCTTT
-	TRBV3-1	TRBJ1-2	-	CASSQGTESSYGYTF	TGTGCCAGCAGCCAAGGGACAGAATCCTCCTATGGCTACACCTTC
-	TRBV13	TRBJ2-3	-	CASSTTDSAQYF	TGTGCCAGCAGCACGACCGATTCGGCGCAGTATTTT
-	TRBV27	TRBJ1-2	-	CASSLDSQYGYTF	TGTGCCAGCAGTTTGGACAGTCAGTATGGCTACACCTTC
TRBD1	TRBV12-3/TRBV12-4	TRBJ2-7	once	CASSLWDSTYEQYF	TGTGCCAGCAGTTTATGGGACAGTACCTACGAGCAGTACTTC
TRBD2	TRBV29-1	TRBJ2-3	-	CSVEDGDYYTDTQYF	TGCAGCGTTGAAGATGGGGACTACTACACAGATACGCAGTATTTT
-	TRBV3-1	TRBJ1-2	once	CASSHAGVNYGYTF	TGTGCCAGCAGCCATGCAGGGGTCAACTATGGCTACACCTTC
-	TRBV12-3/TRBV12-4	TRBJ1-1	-	CASSLGGGEAFF	TGTGCCAGCAGTTTAGGGGGCGGTGAAGCTTTCTTT
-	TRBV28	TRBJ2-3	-	CASSLRSDTDTQYF	TGTGCCAGCAGTTTACGTTCAGACACAGATACGCAGTATTTT
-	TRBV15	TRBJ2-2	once	CATSRDARSGTGELFF	TGTGCCACCAGCAGAGATGCCCGCTCGGGCACCGGGGAGCTGTTTTTT
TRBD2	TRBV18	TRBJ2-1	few	CASSLGLAVYNEQFF	TGTGCCAGCTCACTGGGACTAGCGGTTTACAATGAGCAGTTCTTC
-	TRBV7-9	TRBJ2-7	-	CASSPPGGIKNEQYF	TGTGCCAGCAGCCCCCCGGGGGGCATTAAGAACGAGCAGTACTTC
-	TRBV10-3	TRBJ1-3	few	CAIMGEASGNTIYF	TGTGCCATCATGGGGGAGGCGAGTGGAAACACCATATATTTT
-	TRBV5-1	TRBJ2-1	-	CASSLGDGYNEQFF	TGCGCCAGCAGCTTGGGTGACGGTTACAATGAGCAGTTCTTC
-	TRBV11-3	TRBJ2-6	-	CASSIAGSSGANVLTF	TGTGCCAGCAGCATAGCAGGGTCCTCTGGGGCCAACGTCCTGACTTTC
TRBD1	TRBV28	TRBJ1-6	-	CASRGAGGYSPLHF	TGTGCCAGCAGAGGAGCAGGGGGATATTCACCCCTCCACTTT
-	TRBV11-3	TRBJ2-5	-	CASSFTLRDNQETQYF	TGTGCCAGCAGCTTTACCCTACGGGACAACCAAGAGACCCAGTACTTC
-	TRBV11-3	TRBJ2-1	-	CASSRGGFDEQFF	TGTGCCAGCAGCCGTGGGGGGTTCGATGAGCAGTTCTTC
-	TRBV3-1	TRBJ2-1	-	CASSQDLGVNEQFF	TGTGCCAGCAGCCAAGATCTCGGAGTTAATGAGCAGTTCTTC